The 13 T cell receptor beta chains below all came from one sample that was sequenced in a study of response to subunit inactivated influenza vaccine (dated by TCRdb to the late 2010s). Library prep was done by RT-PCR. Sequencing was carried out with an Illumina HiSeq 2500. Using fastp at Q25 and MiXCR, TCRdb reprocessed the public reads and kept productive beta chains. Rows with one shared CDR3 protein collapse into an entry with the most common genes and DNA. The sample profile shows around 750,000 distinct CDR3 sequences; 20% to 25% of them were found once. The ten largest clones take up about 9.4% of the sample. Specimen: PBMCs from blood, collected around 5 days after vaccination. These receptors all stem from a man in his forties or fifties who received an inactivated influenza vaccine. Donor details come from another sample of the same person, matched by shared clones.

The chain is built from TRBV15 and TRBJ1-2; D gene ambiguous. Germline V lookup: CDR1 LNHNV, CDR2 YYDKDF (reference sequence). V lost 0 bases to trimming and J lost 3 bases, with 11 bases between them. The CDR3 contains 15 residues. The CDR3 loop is CATSRDPREHYGYTF. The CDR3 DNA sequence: TGTGCCACCAGCAGAGATCCGCGGGAACACTATGGCTACACCTTC.

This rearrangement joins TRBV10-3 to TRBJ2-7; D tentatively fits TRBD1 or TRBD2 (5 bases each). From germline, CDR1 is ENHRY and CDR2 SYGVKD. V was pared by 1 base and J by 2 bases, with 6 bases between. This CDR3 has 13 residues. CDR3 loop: CAISEWGTYEQYF. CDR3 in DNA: TGTGCCATCAGTGAGTGGGGGACCTACGAGCAGTACTTC.

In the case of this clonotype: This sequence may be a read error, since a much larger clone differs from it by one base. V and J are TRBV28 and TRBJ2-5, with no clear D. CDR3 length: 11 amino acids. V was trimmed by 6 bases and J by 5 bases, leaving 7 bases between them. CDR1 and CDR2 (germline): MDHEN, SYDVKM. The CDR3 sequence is CASSQHETQYF. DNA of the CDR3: TGTGCCAGCAGCCAACATGAGACCCAGTACTTC.

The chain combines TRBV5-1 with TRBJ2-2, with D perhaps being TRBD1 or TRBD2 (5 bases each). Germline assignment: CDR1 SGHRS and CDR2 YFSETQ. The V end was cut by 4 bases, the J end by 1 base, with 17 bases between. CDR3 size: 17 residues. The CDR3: CASSPGPQNGNTGELFF. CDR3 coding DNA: TGCGCCAGCAGCCCGGGACCGCAAAATGGGAACACCGGGGAGCTGTTTTTT.

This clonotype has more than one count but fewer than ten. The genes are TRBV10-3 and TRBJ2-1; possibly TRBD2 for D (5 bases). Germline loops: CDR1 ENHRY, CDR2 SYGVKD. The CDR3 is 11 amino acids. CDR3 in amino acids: CAVGPGNEQFF. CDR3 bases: TGTGCTGTAGGGCCGGGGAATGAGCAGTTCTTC.

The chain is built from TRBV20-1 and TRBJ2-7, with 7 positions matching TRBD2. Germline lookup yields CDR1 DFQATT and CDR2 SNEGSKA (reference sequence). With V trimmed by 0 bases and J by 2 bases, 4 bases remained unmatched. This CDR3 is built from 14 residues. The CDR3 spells CSARDMAGAYEQYF. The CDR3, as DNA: TGCAGTGCTAGAGACATGGCGGGAGCCTACGAGCAGTACTTC.

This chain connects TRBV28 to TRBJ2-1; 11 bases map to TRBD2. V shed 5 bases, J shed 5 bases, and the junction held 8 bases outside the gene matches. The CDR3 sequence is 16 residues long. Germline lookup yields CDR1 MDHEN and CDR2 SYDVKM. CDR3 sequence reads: CASSPPLAGGHNEQFF. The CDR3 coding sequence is TGTGCCAGCAGTCCCCCTCTAGCGGGGGGCCACAATGAGCAGTTCTTC.

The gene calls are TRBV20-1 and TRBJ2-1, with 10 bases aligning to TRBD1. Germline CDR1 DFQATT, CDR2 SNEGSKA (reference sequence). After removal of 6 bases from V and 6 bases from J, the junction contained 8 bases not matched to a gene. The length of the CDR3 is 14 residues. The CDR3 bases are TGCAGTGCCCAACGGGACAGGGGTTTCAATGAGCAGTTCTTC. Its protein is CSAQRDRGFNEQFF.

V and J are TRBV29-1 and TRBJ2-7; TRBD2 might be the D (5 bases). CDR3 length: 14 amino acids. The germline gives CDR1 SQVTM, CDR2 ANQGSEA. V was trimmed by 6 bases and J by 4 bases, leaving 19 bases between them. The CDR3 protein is CSVTPGGSTYEQYF. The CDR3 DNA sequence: TGCAGCGTCACGCCCGGCGGGTCCACTTACGAGCAGTACTTC.

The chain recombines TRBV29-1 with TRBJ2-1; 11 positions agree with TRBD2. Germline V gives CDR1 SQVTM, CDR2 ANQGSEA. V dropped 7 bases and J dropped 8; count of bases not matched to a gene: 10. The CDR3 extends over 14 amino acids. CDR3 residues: CSGSGLAVGDEQFF. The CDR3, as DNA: TGCAGCGGCTCGGGACTAGCGGTTGGTGATGAGCAGTTCTTC.

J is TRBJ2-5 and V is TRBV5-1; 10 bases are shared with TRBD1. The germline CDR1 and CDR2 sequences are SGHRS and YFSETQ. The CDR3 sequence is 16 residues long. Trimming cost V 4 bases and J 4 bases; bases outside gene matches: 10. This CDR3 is CASSLEPGTGVETQYF. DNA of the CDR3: TGCGCCAGCAGCCTGGAGCCCGGGACAGGGGTAGAGACCCAGTACTTC.

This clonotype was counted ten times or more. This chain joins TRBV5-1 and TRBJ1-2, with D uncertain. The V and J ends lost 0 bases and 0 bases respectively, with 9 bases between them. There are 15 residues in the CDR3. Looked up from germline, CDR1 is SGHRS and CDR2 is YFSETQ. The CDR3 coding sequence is TGCGCCAGCAGCTTGGGCCGGAGCTCTAACTATGGCTACACCTTC. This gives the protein CASSLGRSSNYGYTF.

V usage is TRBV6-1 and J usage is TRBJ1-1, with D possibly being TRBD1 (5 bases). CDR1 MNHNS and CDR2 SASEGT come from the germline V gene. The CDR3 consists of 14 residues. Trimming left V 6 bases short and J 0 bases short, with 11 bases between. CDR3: CASSDGGLNTEAFF. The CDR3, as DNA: TGTGCCAGCAGCGACGGGGGGTTGAACACTGAAGCTTTCTTT.